What follows are 20 T cell receptor beta chains derived from one specimen sequenced in a study of blood T cell repertoires in COVID-19. Measured with immunoSEQ multiplex PCR; TCRdb has only the in-frame clones, and not every one. Of 350,000 to 450,000 clones in the sample, approximately 91% are singletons; the top ten hold roughly 0.86%. Sequenced sample: PBMCs or T cells enriched from blood (not recorded which). The receptor source for this set is a woman aged 40 to 50 who had been exposed to COVID-19.

This chain links TRBV10-1 with TRBJ2-1; 7 nucleotides line up with TRBD2. CDR1 and CDR2 from the germline V gene are WNHNN and SYGVQD (reference sequence). The CDR3 sequence is 11 residues long. Losses at the gene ends were 7 bases for V and 10 bases for J; bases not matched to a gene: 4. In DNA, the CDR3 is TGCGCCAGCACCCCAGCGGGGGAGCAGTTCTTC. It yields the protein CASTPAGEQFF.

This clone has a handful of counts. V is TRBV15 and J is TRBJ2-1; 7 bases map to TRBD1. The CDR3 covers 17 residues. V lost 1 base to trimming and J lost 6 bases; unmatched junction nucleotides: 12. Germline CDR1 LNHNV, CDR2 YYDKDF (reference sequence). The CDR3 DNA follows: TGTGCCACCAGCAGAGGGCTTGGACAGGTGGGCTCCAATGAGCAGTTCTTC. Amino acid sequence: CATSRGLGQVGSNEQFF.

V and J are TRBV30 and TRBJ2-2, with D possibly matching TRBD2 (5 bases). This CDR3 contains 15 residues. Trimming took off 4 bases at V and 4 bases at J, with 16 bases between the two ends. Germline V gives CDR1 GTSNPN, CDR2 SVGIG (reference sequence). CDR3 bases: TGTGCCTGGACCCCGGGAAACAGTTTCACCGGGGAGCTGTTTTTT. Protein: CAWTPGNSFTGELFF.

V usage is TRBV24-1 and J usage is TRBJ1-4; D is perhaps TRBD1 (6 bases). The CDR3 length is 17 residues. Germline CDR1 KGHDR, CDR2 SFDVKD. Trimming pared 2 bases from V and 2 bases from J, leaving 14 bases between. CDR3 bases: TGTGCCACCAGTGATTCGAGGCTACAGGGTACTAATGAAAAACTGTTTTTT. It yields the protein CATSDSRLQGTNEKLFF.

J is TRBJ2-5 and V is TRBV9; 7 bases are a match to TRBD2. J gave up 3 bases and V 1 base, and 3 bases lay outside the gene matches. The V gene's germline CDR1 is SGDLS and CDR2 YYNGEE. This CDR3 is 14 amino acids long. CDR3 sequence: CASSVSTSEETQYF. Written as DNA, the CDR3 is TGTGCCAGCAGCGTAAGCACTAGCGAAGAGACCCAGTACTTC.

This chain joins TRBV10-3 and TRBJ2-2, with 10 bases that match TRBD2. Germline V gene data show CDR1 as ENHRY and CDR2 as SYGVKD. After removal of 0 bases from V and 5 bases from J, the junction contained 6 bases not matched to a gene. The CDR3 spans 17 residues. In nucleotides, the CDR3 is TGTGCCATCAGTGAGTCTATACTAGCGGGAAAGACCGGGGAGCTGTTTTTT. This gives the protein CAISESILAGKTGELFF.

On this clone itself: Mismatch with germline at one junction end may stem from a read error. The chain couples TRBV25-1 to TRBJ1-6, with 8 bases lining up with TRBD1. The CDR3 consists of 13 residues. Germline values: CDR1 MGHDK, CDR2 SYGVNS. Written as DNA, the CDR3 is TGTGCCAGCAGTGAAAGCTCCAGGGGGCTCCGTAACTTT. It yields the protein CASSESSRGLRNF.

This clone was counted a few times. The gene calls are TRBV5-5 and TRBJ2-7; D is undetermined. Looked up from germline, CDR1 is SGHKS and CDR2 is YYEKEE (reference sequence). V was pared by 6 bases and J by 2 bases, with 15 bases between. The CDR3 covers 14 residues. CDR3 DNA: TGTGCCAGCACCCCCCCCCAAGCCGCCTACGAGCAGTACTTC. Translated, it gives CASTPPQAAYEQYF.

The chain recombines TRBV6-5 with TRBJ1-2; TRBD1 might be the D (5 bases). This CDR3 is 14 amino acids long. Trimming removed 7 bases from V and 2 bases from J, with 14 bases in between. CDR1 and CDR2 (germline): MNHEY, SVGAGI. CDR3 region: CASTLGGFNYGYTF. The DNA for the CDR3 is TGTGCCAGCACCCTCGGGGGGTTCAACTATGGCTACACCTTC.

The chain combines TRBV4-3 with TRBJ1-3; a possible D gene is TRBD1 (6 bases). CDR1 is LGHNA, CDR2 YSLEER, per germline. Trimming pared 4 bases from V and 4 bases from J, leaving 29 bases between. The CDR3 length is 20 residues. The CDR3 nucleotides read TGCGCCAGCAGCCCAGGGACCATACAGGGAACAGCCCGCCGGGGAAACACCATATATTTT. As protein: CASSPGTIQGTARRGNTIYF.

The rearrangement joins TRBV11-3 to TRBJ2-7; 8 bases are shared with TRBD1. The CDR3 length is 15 residues. The germline CDR1 and CDR2 sequences are SGHNT and YENEEA. V shed 4 bases, J shed 1 base, and the junction held 6 bases outside the gene matches. The CDR3 DNA is TGTGCCAGCAGCTCCCCCGGACAGGGTTCCTACGAGCAGTACTTC. Its protein product is CASSSPGQGSYEQYF.

This chain uses TRBV7-9 with TRBJ2-1; D is unclear. This CDR3 has 14 amino acids. V was clipped by 5 bases and J by 7 bases, with 15 bases between them. Germline loops: CDR1 SEHNR, CDR2 FQNEAQ (reference sequence). CDR3 coding DNA: TGTGCCAGCAGCCCCCAATCCGACAATAATGAGCAGTTCTTC. Its translation is CASSPQSDNNEQFF.

This rearrangement joins TRBV7-9 to TRBJ2-1, with D tentatively TRBD1 (5 bases). The germline V gene has CDR1 SEHNR and CDR2 FQNEAQ (reference sequence). The CDR3 totals 15 residues. With 5 bases removed from V and 3 bases from J, the gap between germline ends came to 14 bases. The CDR3: CASSGDSIIYNEQFF. The CDR3 DNA is TGTGCCAGCAGCGGCGACAGCATTATCTACAATGAGCAGTTCTTC.

CDR3 residues: CASRRPDKQGSPLHF. For the CDR3, the DNA is TGTGCCAGCAGACGACCGGACAAGCAGGGCTCACCCCTCCACTTT. J is TRBJ1-6 and V is TRBV6-5, with D possibly being TRBD1 (5 bases). Germline V gene sequence: CDR1 MNHEY, CDR2 SVGAGI. This CDR3 is built from 15 residues. Trimming took 6 bases from V and 10 from J, leaving 19 bases between them.

Note on this clone: Other DNA sequences of this sample code for an identical CDR3. This chain's CDR3 is CASSFGGTGELFF. The CDR3 nucleotides are TGTGCCAGCAGTTTTGGAGGGACCGGGGAGCTGTTTTTT. The chain couples TRBV27 to TRBJ2-2; TRBD2 is a possible D gene (6 bases). The CDR3 consists of 13 residues. The V and J ends lost 3 bases and 5 bases respectively, with 7 bases between them. CDR1 is MNHEY, CDR2 SMNVEV, per germline (reference sequence).

The V call is TRBV29-1, the J call TRBJ1-5, with 8 bases fitting TRBD1. V lost 6 bases and J lost 2; bases outside the gene matches: 15. Germline assignment: CDR1 SQVTM and CDR2 ANQGSEA. This CDR3 region has 17 residues. The CDR3 protein is CSVTFGQGASGNQPQHF. For the CDR3, the DNA is TGCAGCGTAACCTTCGGACAGGGCGCGTCTGGCAATCAGCCCCAGCATTTT.

The V gene is TRBV18, the J gene TRBJ1-1, with TRBD1 as a possible D gene (6 bases). Germline V gene sequence: CDR1 KGHSH, CDR2 LQKENI. Trimming stripped 3 bases from V and 0 bases from J, with 11 bases between. The CDR3 has 15 amino acids. CDR3 amino acids: CASSPLGAVNTEAFF. DNA for the CDR3: TGTGCCAGCTCACCCTTGGGGGCAGTGAACACTGAAGCTTTCTTT.

This clone was recorded only once. V is TRBV5-4 and J is TRBJ1-1; maybe TRBD1 (6 bases). Trimming left V 2 bases short and J 4 bases short, with 18 bases between. The CDR3 sequence is 16 residues long. Germline CDR1 and CDR2: SGHNT and YYREEE (reference sequence). The DNA of the CDR3 is TGTGCCAGCAGCTTTGATAGCAGGGGACGGGGCACTGAAGCTTTCTTT. Protein: CASSFDSRGRGTEAFF.

The chain recombines TRBV18 with TRBJ2-1; possibly TRBD2 for D (5 bases). The V end lost 1 base, the J end lost 3 bases, and 7 bases lay between the germline ends. The CDR3 covers 14 residues. CDR1 is KGHSH, CDR2 LQKENI, per germline. As DNA, the CDR3 is TGTGCCAGCTCACCACGTCGGGACTACAATGAGCAGTTCTTC. The encoded protein is CASSPRRDYNEQFF. Filled out from reference TRBV18 and TRBJ2-1, the complete variable domain reads NAGVMQNPRHLVRRRGQEARLRCSPMKGHSHVYWYRQLPEEGLKFMVYLQKENIIDESGMPKERFSAEFPKEGPSILRIQQVVRGDSAAYFCASSPRRDYNEQFFGPGTRLTVL.

CDR3 nucleotide sequence: TGCAGCGTTGGTGAAGGGGGCAGCTATGGCTACACCTTC. Its protein is CSVGEGGSYGYTF. The chain carries TRBV29-1 and TRBJ1-2, with 7 positions matching TRBD1. Losses at the gene ends were 4 bases for V and 4 bases for J; bases not matched to a gene: 6. This CDR3 contains 13 residues. In germline, CDR1 is SQVTM, CDR2 ANQGSEA. Using reference TRBV29-1 and TRBJ1-2 for the parts outside the CDR3, the full variable domain is SAVISQKPSRDICQRGTSLTIQCQVDSQVTMMFWYRQQPGQSLTLIATANQGSEATYESGFVIDKFPISRPNLTFSTLTVSNMSPEDSSIYLCSVGEGGSYGYTFGSGTRLTVV.